Reported below is one T cell receptor beta chain. The data are from a study of CD8+CD57+ T cells in acquired aplastic anemia. For the study at large: Sorted CD4+ and CD8+ cells yielded 2.5 to 3.5 ug of DNA on average.

The CDR3 is 14 amino acids. Germline V gives CDR1 WNHNN, CDR2 SYGVQD (reference sequence). Trimming removed 2 bases from V and 0 bases from J, with 8 bases in between. The template used for profiling TCR beta VDJ and CDR3 was genomic DNA. TCRdb re-called the reads with MiXCR, one entry per CDR3 protein. The table records about 160,000 distinct CDR3 sequences, approximately 40% of them present only once. The chain uses TRBV10-1 and TRBJ2-7; D gene uncertain. Material: sorted CD4+, CD8+, or CD8+CD57+ T cells (not recorded which) from PBMCs. The TCR originated in a human donor in good health. As DNA, the CDR3 is TGCGCCAGCAGTGAGCGTCCAGGCTCCTACGAGCAGTACTTC. This codes for CASSERPGSYEQYF.